This T cell receptor beta chain emerged from a study of blood T cell repertoires in COVID-19. As for the study in general: Nucleic acid was either cDNA or gDNA, and it came from T cells, B-cell-depleted T cells, or PBMCs.

Recovered participants had two consecutive negative NP/OP PCR tests, healthcare professional clearance, or symptom resolution. Original data processing: For nucleated cells, counts were estimated from reference gene primer amplification. Libraries were prepared by immunoSEQ multiplex PCR; TCRdb keeps only in-frame clonotypes and omits some of them. V, J and clone size are taken as reported in that table, and D and trimming were inferred from the DNA itself. The data show 250,000 to 350,000 clones, over 85% seen once. This CDR3 comprises 15 residues. Per germline, CDR1 MNHEY and CDR2 SMNVEV (reference sequence). Trimming took 4 bases from V and 4 from J; bases not matched to a gene: 3.

The receptor was isolated from a man aged 55-75 years who had recovered from COVID-19. The J gene is TRBJ2-1, the V gene TRBV27, with 11 nucleotides matching TRBD2. What was sequenced was PBMCs or T cells enriched from blood (not recorded which). CDR3 sequence reads: CASSSTSGGYNEQFF. CDR3 nucleotides: TGTGCCAGCAGTTCCACTAGCGGGGGTTACAATGAGCAGTTCTTC.